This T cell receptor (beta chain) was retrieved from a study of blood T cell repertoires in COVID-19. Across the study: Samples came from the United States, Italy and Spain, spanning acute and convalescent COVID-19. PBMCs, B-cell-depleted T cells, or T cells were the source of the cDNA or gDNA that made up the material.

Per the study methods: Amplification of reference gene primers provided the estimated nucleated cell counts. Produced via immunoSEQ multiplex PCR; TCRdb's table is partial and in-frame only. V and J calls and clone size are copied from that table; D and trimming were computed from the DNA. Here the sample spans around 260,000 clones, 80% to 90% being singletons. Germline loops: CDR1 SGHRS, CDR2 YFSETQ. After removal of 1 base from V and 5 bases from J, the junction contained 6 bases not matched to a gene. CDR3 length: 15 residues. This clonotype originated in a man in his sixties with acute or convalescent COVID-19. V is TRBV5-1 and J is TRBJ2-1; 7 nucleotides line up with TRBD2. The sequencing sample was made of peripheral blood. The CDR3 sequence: CASSLRAGRNNEQFF. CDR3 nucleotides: TGCGCCAGCAGCTTGAGAGCGGGGAGGAACAATGAGCAGTTCTTC.